The entry below describes one T cell receptor (beta chain). These data originate in a study of cytomegalovirus exposure and HLA in healthy donors. Repertoires were generated with immunoSEQ multiplex PCR, while TCRdb's copy carries only in-frame clones and drops some. The sample carries a few hundred thousand clones, just over 85% recorded once. This CDR3 has 14 amino acids. Germline CDR1 is MDHEN and CDR2 is SYDVKM. The V gene end was trimmed by 5 bases and the J gene end by 6 bases; junction bases not matched to a gene: 5. Material: PBMCs. The chain carries TRBV28 and TRBJ1-5; 9 bases fit TRBD1. The receptor's source is a woman younger than 30 in good health and CMV-seronegative. This CDR3 is CASSPVTGGQPQHF. CDR3 bases: TGTGCCAGCAGTCCGGTGACAGGGGGTCAGCCCCAGCATTTT.